This T cell receptor (beta chain) originates from a study of cytomegalovirus exposure and HLA in healthy donors. Study-wide points: According to reports, the classifier identified cytomegalovirus status with high specificity and sensitivity. The study recorded more than 150 TCR beta chains that were cytomegalovirus-associated. In vitro, a few CMV-associated chains proved specific for CMV antigens.

This clone has only one observation. Antigen: not known. Germline lookup yields CDR1 MRHNA and CDR2 SNTAGT. Unmatched junction bases numbered 0, after V lost 4 bases and J lost 2 bases. The CDR3 spans 13 residues. Only in-frame clones appear in the TCRdb table, and some are missing; sequencing was by immunoSEQ multiplex PCR. The table includes roughly 150,000 clones, roughly four fifths detected once. Separate from the approximately 600-subject first cohort was the approximately 110-subject validation cohort, to which the donors belonged. The V and J genes are TRBV6-4 and TRBJ1-2; 8 bases align to TRBD1. The source of this sequence is a man aged 25 to 45 in good health and CMV-seropositive. The sample consisted of PBMCs. CDR3 loop: CASSGTGNYGYTF. The CDR3 DNA is TGTGCCAGCAGTGGGACAGGGAACTATGGCTACACCTTC.